The 30 T cell receptor beta chains below all came from one sample that was sequenced in a study of blood T cells in healthy people across ages. Primed by a sample-barcoded 5' primer and a J-beta primer mix, a second PCR proceeded for roughly 6 to 12 cycles. One entry per CDR3 protein results from TCRdb running MiXCR on the 5' RACE reads. The sample has about 1 million distinct CDR3 sequences; under 45% are singletons. Sample: blood. All receptors derive from a woman aged 55 to 70 in good health.

The V call is TRBV12-3 or TRBV12-4, the J call TRBJ1-4; D not resolved. The CDR3 is 15 residues long. V shed 2 bases and J shed 8 bases, with 15 bases lying between them. The CDR3 here is CASSLILGPREKLFF. Written as DNA, the CDR3 is TGTGCCAGCAGTTTAATCCTCGGGCCAAGGGAAAAACTGTTTTTT.

V gene TRBV20-1 combines with J gene TRBJ2-5, with 10 bases lining up with TRBD1. Germline V lookup: CDR1 DFQATT, CDR2 SNEGSKA (reference sequence). Trimming at V came to 5 bases and at J to 4 bases, leaving 7 bases not matched to a gene. The CDR3 totals 14 residues. The CDR3 loop reads CSALLRDRGETQYF. The CDR3 DNA reads TGCAGTGCTCTTCTCCGGGACAGGGGAGAGACCCAGTACTTC.

The chain is built from TRBV7-8 and TRBJ2-1, with 7 bases lining up with TRBD2. This CDR3 has 15 amino acids. The germline CDR1 and CDR2 sequences are SGHVS and FQNEAQ. The junction had 13 bases not matched to a gene; V was cut back by 5 bases and J by 9 bases. The CDR3 DNA is TGTGCCAGCAGCACTCGACTAGCTTCGGATACTGAGCAGTTCTTC. This gives the protein CASSTRLASDTEQFF.

The chain couples TRBV12-3 or TRBV12-4 to TRBJ2-1; 7 nucleotides agree with TRBD2. Germline trimming cut 7 bases from V and 9 bases from J; bases unmatched to any gene: 12. The CDR3 is 14 residues long. The CDR3 DNA reads TGTGCCAGCACCCTAGGACTAGTTGACAGTGAGCAGTTCTTC. Protein product: CASTLGLVDSEQFF.

This clonotype was observed a handful of times. V gene TRBV15 combines with J gene TRBJ2-1; D is uncertain. This CDR3 has 15 amino acids. With 3 bases removed from V and 2 bases from J, the gap between germline ends came to 11 bases. The germline V gene has CDR1 LNHNV and CDR2 YYDKDF (reference sequence). This CDR3 reads CATSRDDGPYNEQFF. The CDR3, as DNA: TGTGCCACCAGCAGGGATGATGGGCCCTACAATGAGCAGTTCTTC.

The chain recombines TRBV3-1 with TRBJ2-7; D is possibly TRBD1 (7 bases). The J call is uncertain, as TRBJ2-5 better fits the DNA end. The CDR3 length is 16 residues. Germline assignment: CDR1 LGHDT and CDR2 YNNKEL (reference sequence). The CDR3, as DNA: TGTGCCAGCAGCCAAACGACAGGGACGCGGGGAGAGACCCAGTACTTC. This translates into CASSQTTGTRGETQYF.

V usage is TRBV28 and J usage is TRBJ1-2; D perhaps matches TRBD1 (6 bases). The CDR3 covers 14 residues. CDR1 and CDR2 (germline): MDHEN, SYDVKM. V lost 2 bases, J lost 11 bases, and 18 bases lay in between. The CDR3 DNA is TGTGCCAGCAGTTTACCCCAGGGGCCTATTGGTTACACCTTC. Its protein is CASSLPQGPIGYTF.

With respect to this clonotype: The germline gene is not matched at one end of the junction; a read error may be the cause. V is TRBV7-9 and J is TRBJ2-7; D may be TRBD1 (6 bases). In germline, CDR1 is SEHNR, CDR2 FQNEAQ (reference sequence). There are 13 residues in the CDR3. Here the CDR3 reads CSSSPRQDYEQYF. Here the CDR3 DNA reads TGTTCCAGCAGCCCCAGACAGGACTACGAGCAGTACTTC.

V is TRBV20-1 and J is TRBJ2-1; 14 positions match TRBD2. The ends lost 0 bases at V and 10 bases at J; junction bases unmatched: 11. Germline V CDR1 and CDR2: DFQATT, SNEGSKA (reference sequence). This CDR3 contains 17 residues. The CDR3 sequence is CSARDWGLAGEVREQFF. The CDR3 region has the DNA TGCAGTGCTAGAGATTGGGGACTAGCGGGAGAGGTCAGGGAGCAGTTCTTC.

The CDR3 coding sequence is TGCAGCGTTACCACTCAGGGACCAGCTAACTATGGCTACACCTTC. This sequence encodes CSVTTQGPANYGYTF. The V and J genes are TRBV29-1 and TRBJ1-2; maybe TRBD1 (5 bases). This CDR3 contains 15 residues. V dropped 5 bases and J dropped 0 bases, with 16 bases sitting between them. Germline assignment: CDR1 SQVTM and CDR2 ANQGSEA.

This clonotype was recorded at least ten times. The chain links TRBV6-5 to TRBJ1-6, with TRBD1 matching 9 bases. CDR1 and CDR2 from the germline V gene are MNHEY and SVGAGI. The CDR3 covers 14 residues. J gave up 7 bases and V 6 bases, and 4 bases lay outside the gene matches. The DNA for the CDR3 is TGTGCCAGCAGAAAGACAGGGGGGAATTCACCCCTCCACTTT. Its translation is CASRKTGGNSPLHF.

This clonotype occurred a few times. The chain combines TRBV4-1 with TRBJ2-7; 9 nucleotides align to TRBD2. CDR3 length: 14 residues. With 6 bases clipped from V and 4 bases from J, the junction kept 7 bases outside the gene matches. Germline CDR1 reads MGHRA; CDR2 reads YSYEKL. The CDR3 is CASRLSGGSYEQYF. The CDR3, as DNA: TGCGCCAGCAGACTTAGCGGGGGCTCTTACGAGCAGTACTTC.

The chain recombines TRBV9 with TRBJ1-2; no definite D call. Germline assignment: CDR1 SGDLS and CDR2 YYNGEE. The CDR3 spans 13 residues. Trimming took 3 bases from V and 6 from J, leaving 12 bases between them. In nucleotides, the CDR3 is TGTGCCAGCAGCGCAGACGGTTTGCATGGCTACACCTTC. This sequence encodes CASSADGLHGYTF.

This sequence joins TRBV29-1 and TRBJ2-3; 7 nucleotides align to TRBD2. V lost 7 bases to trimming and J lost 0 bases; unmatched junction nucleotides: 4. Per the germline V gene, CDR1 is SQVTM and CDR2 is ANQGSEA. The length of the CDR3 is 13 residues. CDR3 nucleotides: TGCAGCGGTCGTAGCGGGAGCACAGATACGCAGTATTTT. Translation: CSGRSGSTDTQYF.

The chain is built from TRBV6-5 and TRBJ2-7; tentatively, D is TRBD2 (6 bases). The CDR3 extends over 14 amino acids. V was trimmed by 0 bases and J by 2 bases, leaving 8 bases between them. Germline V gives CDR1 MNHEY, CDR2 SVGAGI. The CDR3 bases are TGTGCCAGCAGTTACTCACTAGCCGCCTACGAGCAGTACTTC. Translated, it gives CASSYSLAAYEQYF.

This clonotype was seen a handful of times. The chain carries TRBV3-1 and TRBJ1-4; TRBD1 agrees at 9 bases. V was clipped by 1 base and J by 5 bases; unmatched bases: 2. The CDR3 length is 15 residues. The germline V gene encodes CDR1 LGHDT and CDR2 YNNKEL (reference sequence). The CDR3 DNA reads TGTGCCAGCAGCCAAGGGGACAGGGCCAATGAAAAACTGTTTTTT. This translates into CASSQGDRANEKLFF.

There are a few counts of this clonotype. Here the CDR3 DNA reads TGTGCCAGCAGCCGAGGGACGGCCGACACTGAAGCTTTCTTT. It yields the protein CASSRGTADTEAFF. This chain uses TRBV7-3 with TRBJ1-1; TRBD1 is a possible D gene (5 bases). The V gene's germline CDR1 is SGHTA and CDR2 FQGTGA. Trimming removed 5 bases from V and 3 bases from J, with 13 bases in between. The CDR3 contains 14 residues.

V gene TRBV10-3 combines with J gene TRBJ1-5; 7 bases are a match to TRBD1. V lost 3 bases to trimming and J lost 2 bases; unmatched junction nucleotides: 4. Germline lookup yields CDR1 ENHRY and CDR2 SYGVKD. This CDR3 contains 15 residues. The CDR3 spells CAISDGGQGNQPQHF. The CDR3 nucleotides read TGTGCCATCAGTGACGGCGGACAGGGCAATCAGCCCCAGCATTTT.

The CDR3: CASSQRELGLAVETQYF. Here the CDR3 DNA reads TGCGCCAGCAGCCAAAGGGAATTAGGACTAGCGGTAGAGACCCAGTACTTC. This chain uses TRBV4-1 with TRBJ2-5; 10 positions agree with TRBD2. Losses at the gene ends were 2 bases for V and 4 bases for J; bases not matched to a gene: 10. The CDR3 length is 17 residues. Germline V CDR1 and CDR2: MGHRA, YSYEKL.

The sample holds one count of this clonotype. The J gene is TRBJ2-7, the V gene TRBV4-1; no clear D. The length of the CDR3 is 15 residues. V was cut by 3 bases and J by 0 bases, with 12 bases left in between. Germline loops: CDR1 MGHRA, CDR2 YSYEKL. CDR3 in amino acids: CASSHATQSSYEQYF. For the CDR3, the DNA is TGCGCCAGCAGCCATGCTACACAGAGCTCCTACGAGCAGTACTTC.

Points on this clonotype: This clone may be a read error of a much larger clone one base away. The V and J genes are TRBV10-3 and TRBJ2-7; TRBD1 is a possible D gene (5 bases). V lost 0 bases, J lost 4 bases, and 7 bases lay in between. This CDR3 comprises 13 residues. CDR1 ENHRY and CDR2 SYGVKD come from the germline V gene. CDR3 sequence: CAISESTEYEQYF. The CDR3 nucleotides are TGTGCCATCAGTGAGTCGACAGAGTACGAGCAGTACTTC.

This chain connects TRBV7-9 to TRBJ2-4, with D perhaps TRBD2 (5 bases). CDR1 and CDR2 from the germline V gene are SEHNR and FQNEAQ (reference sequence). V lost 0 bases to trimming and J lost 1 base, with 7 bases between them. This CDR3 comprises 15 residues. CDR3 sequence reads: CASSLAGEAKNIQYF. The CDR3 nucleotides read TGTGCCAGCAGCTTAGCCGGGGAGGCCAAAAACATTCAGTACTTC.

The chain employs TRBV20-1 and TRBJ2-1; 9 bases match TRBD2. Per the germline V gene, CDR1 is DFQATT and CDR2 is SNEGSKA (reference sequence). This CDR3 has 15 residues. The J segment lost 3 bases and the V segment lost 1 base, leaving 4 bases of the junction unmatched. CDR3 amino acids: CSARVEREDYNEQFF. The CDR3 nucleotides read TGCAGTGCTAGAGTCGAGCGGGAGGACTACAATGAGCAGTTCTTC.

The chain uses TRBV20-1 and TRBJ2-5; D is possibly TRBD2 (5 bases). The CDR3 covers 14 residues. Trimming pared 7 bases from V and 0 bases from J, leaving 15 bases between. CDR1 DFQATT and CDR2 SNEGSKA come from the germline V gene (reference sequence). In DNA form, the CDR3 reads TGCAGTGTTTATGCGGGCTGGTACCAAGAGACCCAGTACTTC. It specifies CSVYAGWYQETQYF.

This clonotype has more than one count but fewer than ten. The chain employs TRBV20-1 and TRBJ2-7; D remains ambiguous. This CDR3 has 13 amino acids. V gave up 8 bases and J gave up 4 bases, with 18 bases separating them. CDR1 is DFQATT, CDR2 SNEGSKA, per germline (reference sequence). The CDR3 nucleotides are TGCAGTATAACGACTCGCGCCTCGTACGAGCAGTACTTC. This translates into CSITTRASYEQYF.

The rearrangement joins TRBV20-1 to TRBJ1-1; D unresolved. The CDR3 runs to 10 residues. Per germline, CDR1 DFQATT and CDR2 SNEGSKA (reference sequence). The germline V and J ends were trimmed by 3 bases and 4 bases, with 3 bases remaining between them. CDR3 sequence reads: CSASFTEAFF. Written as DNA, the CDR3 is TGCAGTGCTAGTTTCACTGAAGCTTTCTTT.

This clonotype was found many times. The CDR3 spells CASSRGTQETQYF. The CDR3 DNA reads as TGTGCCAGCAGCCGAGGGACTCAGGAGACCCAGTACTTC. V is TRBV7-3 and J is TRBJ2-5; D may be TRBD2 (6 bases). V gave up 5 bases and J gave up 5 bases, with 12 bases separating them. From germline, CDR1 is SGHTA and CDR2 FQGTGA. The length of the CDR3 is 13 residues.

This clonotype was counted a few times. The V and J genes are TRBV20-1 and TRBJ2-1, with 10 bases matching TRBD1. Germline V lookup: CDR1 DFQATT, CDR2 SNEGSKA (reference sequence). V shed 0 bases and J 3 bases; nucleotides not matched to a gene: 8. This CDR3 contains 17 residues. CDR3 DNA: TGCAGTGCTAGAGATCTGCGGGACAGGGGCAGCTACAATGAGCAGTTCTTC. Encoded protein: CSARDLRDRGSYNEQFF.

This chain connects TRBV27 to TRBJ2-4, with D unclear. The J call may be mistaken, given a closer DNA end match to TRBJ2-7. The CDR3 contains 18 residues. CDR1 is MNHEY, CDR2 SMNVEV, per germline (reference sequence). The CDR3 spells CASSFRPEPAHGSYEQYF. The CDR3, as DNA: TGTGCCAGCAGTTTTCGGCCAGAACCAGCACATGGGTCTTACGAGCAGTACTTC.

This clonotype was detected once. This chain links TRBV20-1 with TRBJ2-7; D is tentatively TRBD1 or TRBD2 (5 bases each). V shed 1 base and J shed 2 bases, with 15 bases lying between them. Germline V CDR1 and CDR2: DFQATT, SNEGSKA (reference sequence). The CDR3 is made up of 15 amino acids. The CDR3 sequence is CSARAGQTGTYEQYF. Written as DNA, the CDR3 is TGCAGTGCTAGAGCCGGACAAACCGGGACCTACGAGCAGTACTTC.